These T cell receptor beta chains were read from a single sample in a study of blood T cell repertoires in COVID-19. TCRdb keeps only in-frame clones here, not all; method: immunoSEQ multiplex PCR. The data show about 170,000 clones, around four fifths seen once. The source material was PBMCs or T cells enriched from blood (not recorded which). The receptors were gathered from a woman between 50 and 59 years old in a cohort exposed to, infected with or recovered from COVID-19 (not recorded which). Each CDR3 is given without its conserved first and last residue.

j_call	v_call	cdr3_aa
TRBJ2-7	TRBV19	ASSRRLQGNEQY
TRBJ2-4	TRBV6-5	ASIGGSKNIQY
TRBJ2-2	TRBV29-1	SVEFFGGLAGELF
TRBJ2-1	TRBV3-1/TRBV3-2	ASSQVWQVVGGNEQF
TRBJ2-5	TRBV5-4	ASSFGEQETQY
TRBJ1-3	TRBV14	ASSQVRGSGNTIY
TRBJ2-2	TRBV21-1	ASSTPTGGSWTGELF
TRBJ1-5	TRBV5-6	ASSLAAGQGRQPQH
TRBJ2-7	TRBV11-2	ASSLTVATGTYEQY
TRBJ2-7	TRBV11-2	ASSLDSGRSYEQY
TRBJ1-2	TRBV6-4	ASSDRKYGYT
TRBJ2-3	TRBV10-3	AASRPTDTQY
TRBJ2-5	TRBV7-3	ASSLTSGTNQETQY
TRBJ2-2	TRBV7-2	ASSLGEATGELF
TRBJ2-5	TRBV28	ASSSGGGETQY
TRBJ1-4	TRBV7-9	ASSLVGGPEKLF
TRBJ1-3	TRBV4-3	ASSQDQNSGNTIY
TRBJ2-7	TRBV19	ASSIGSGGYEQY
TRBJ1-5	TRBV30	AWKQGTGYNQPQH
TRBJ1-1	TRBV14	ASSPTPRGINSEAF
TRBJ2-2	TRBV5-1	ASSFSGGVNTGELF
TRBJ1-1	TRBV28	ASSHGLDRGRNTEAF
TRBJ2-2	TRBV9	ASSVASTGYGELF
TRBJ1-2	TRBV24-1	ATSVRGYGYT
TRBJ2-1	TRBV9	ASSVPEGGNEQF
TRBJ1-5	TRBV6-6	ASSSNIGTRVGPRRFNQPQH
TRBJ2-5	TRBV5-5	ASSFGRQSFQETQY
TRBJ1-2	TRBV6-1	ASSEDRDWHYGYT
TRBJ2-5	TRBV5-1	ASSLAPQGEGETQY
TRBJ2-7	TRBV7-2	ASSLPGKPDYEQY
TRBJ2-1	TRBV27	ASAPGF
TRBJ1-4	TRBV5-8	ASPRSAEKLF
TRBJ2-3	TRBV11-1	ASSLAGGDTQY
TRBJ2-5	TRBV18	ASSPGGAETQY
TRBJ1-1	TRBV3-1/TRBV3-2	ASSQNRVNTEAF
TRBJ2-3	TRBV14	ASSQTLSGDTQY
TRBJ1-1	TRBV27	ASSLRQNTEAF
TRBJ2-1	TRBV7-6	ASSLNSPAGGSWNEQF
TRBJ2-3	TRBV30	AWSASGGPGSTDTQY
TRBJ2-5	TRBV28	ASSTTSLTQY
TRBJ2-7	TRBV28	ASSTHNRGLYEQY